The present T cell receptor beta chain was sequenced within a study of cytomegalovirus exposure and HLA in healthy donors. Study-wide results and caveats: As a later analysis revealed, most CMV-associated TCR beta chains appeared HLA-restricted. Later analysis associated a missense DCLRE1C variant with TCR beta V- and J-gene trimming.

Use of 60 Vbeta and 13 Jbeta primers characterized the PCR. Sequenced by immunoSEQ multiplex PCR; TCRdb stores in-frame clones only, minus some. Here the sample spans about 99,000 clones, approximately 80% being singletons. With respect to this clone: Its antigen is as yet unknown.

The origin of this receptor is a woman in her late teens or twenties in good health and CMV-seropositive. The sequenced material came from PBMCs.

The CDR3 protein is CASRPTGTAYEQYF. The CDR3 DNA follows: TGTGCCAGCAGACCAACCGGGACAGCGTACGAGCAGTACTTC. The chain is built from TRBV11-1 and TRBJ2-7, with 7 nucleotides matching TRBD1. CDR3 size: 14 residues. The trim removed 6 bases at V and 4 bases at J, leaving 9 bases unmatched. Germline lookup yields CDR1 SGHAT and CDR2 FQDESV (reference sequence).